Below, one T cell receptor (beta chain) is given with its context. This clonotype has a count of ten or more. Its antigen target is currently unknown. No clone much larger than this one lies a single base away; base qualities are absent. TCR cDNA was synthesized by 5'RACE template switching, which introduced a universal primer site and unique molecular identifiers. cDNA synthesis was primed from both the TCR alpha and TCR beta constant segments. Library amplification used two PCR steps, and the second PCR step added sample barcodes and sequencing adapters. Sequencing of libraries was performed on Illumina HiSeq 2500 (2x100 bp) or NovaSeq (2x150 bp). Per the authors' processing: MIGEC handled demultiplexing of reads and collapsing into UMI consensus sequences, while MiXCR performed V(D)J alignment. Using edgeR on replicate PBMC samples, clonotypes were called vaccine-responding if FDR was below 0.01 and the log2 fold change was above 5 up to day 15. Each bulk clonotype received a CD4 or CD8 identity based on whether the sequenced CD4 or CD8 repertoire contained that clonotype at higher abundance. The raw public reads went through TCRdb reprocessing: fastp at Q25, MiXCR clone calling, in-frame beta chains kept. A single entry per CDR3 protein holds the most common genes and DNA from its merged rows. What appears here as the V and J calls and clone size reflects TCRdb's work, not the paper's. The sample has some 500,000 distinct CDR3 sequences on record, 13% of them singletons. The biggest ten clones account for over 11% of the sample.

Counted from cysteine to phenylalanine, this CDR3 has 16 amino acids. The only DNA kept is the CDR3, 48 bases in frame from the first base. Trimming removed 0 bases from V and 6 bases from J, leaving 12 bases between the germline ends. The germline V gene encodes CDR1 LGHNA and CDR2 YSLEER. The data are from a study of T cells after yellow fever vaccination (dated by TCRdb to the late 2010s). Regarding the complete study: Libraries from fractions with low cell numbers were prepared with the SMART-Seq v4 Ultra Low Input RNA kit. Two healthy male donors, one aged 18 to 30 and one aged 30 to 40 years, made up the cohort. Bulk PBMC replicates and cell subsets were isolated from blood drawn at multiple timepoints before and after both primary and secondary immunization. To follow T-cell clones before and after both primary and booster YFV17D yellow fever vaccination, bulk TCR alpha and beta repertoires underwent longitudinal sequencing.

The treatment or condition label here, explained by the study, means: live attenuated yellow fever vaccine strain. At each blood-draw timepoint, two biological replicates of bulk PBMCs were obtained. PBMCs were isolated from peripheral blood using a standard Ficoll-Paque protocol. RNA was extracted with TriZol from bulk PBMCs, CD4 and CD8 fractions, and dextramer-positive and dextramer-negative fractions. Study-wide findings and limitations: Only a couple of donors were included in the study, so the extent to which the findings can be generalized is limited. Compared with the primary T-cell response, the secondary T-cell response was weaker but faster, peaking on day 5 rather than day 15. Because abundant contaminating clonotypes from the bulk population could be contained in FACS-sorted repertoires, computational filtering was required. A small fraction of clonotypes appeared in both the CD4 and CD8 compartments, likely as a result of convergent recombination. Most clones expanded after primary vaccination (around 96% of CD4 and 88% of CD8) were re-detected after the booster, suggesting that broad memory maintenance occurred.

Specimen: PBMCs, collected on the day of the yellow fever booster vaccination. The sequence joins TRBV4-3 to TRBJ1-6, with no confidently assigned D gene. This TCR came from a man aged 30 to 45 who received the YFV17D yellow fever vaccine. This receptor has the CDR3 CASSQDRSLPNSPLHF. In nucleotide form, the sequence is TGCGCCAGCAGCCAAGATCGGAGCCTCCCTAATTCACCCCTCCACTTT.